A selection of T cell receptor beta chains follows, all from one sample in a study of T cells in Graves' hyperthyroidism and ophthalmopathy. From the multiplex PCR reads, TCRdb called clonotypes with MiXCR, one entry per CDR3 protein. Of 750,000 to 950,000 distinct CDR3 sequences detected, 38% appear once; the ten largest clones hold approximately 10%. The sample consisted of blood. These TCRs come from a man aged 18 to 29 with Graves' hyperthyroidism. CDR3s include the opening cysteine and the closing phenylalanine or tryptophan. Fields, in order: D gene, J gene, clone size, V gene, CDR3 protein, CDR3 DNA. The D gene is left open where the match is weak. Only part of the rows carry a size: once, few, many, or a class if the clone is expanded.

>TRBD1|TRBJ1-1|.|TRBV10-2
CASRGTEEDTEAFF
TGCGCCAGCAGGGGGACAGAAGAGGACACTGAAGCTTTCTTT
>.|TRBJ2-5|few|TRBV11-3
CASSPVGWGQETQYF
TGTGCCAGCAGCCCGGTCGGGTGGGGCCAAGAGACCCAGTACTTC
>TRBD1|TRBJ2-2|.|TRBV7-3
CAKQTGKGKAGELFF
TGTGCCAAACAGACAGGGAAGGGAAAGGCCGGGGAGCTGTTTTTT
>TRBD2|TRBJ2-7|.|TRBV7-9
CASSPGGAGPLHEQYF
TGCGCCAGCAGCCCGGGGGGGGCCGGGCCGCTACACGAGCAGTACTTC
>.|TRBJ1-1|many|TRBV9
CASSVQTGNEAFF
TGTGCCAGCAGCGTACAAACAGGTAATGAAGCTTTCTTT
>.|TRBJ1-5|many|TRBV10-3
CAISDVGTSNQPQHF
TGTGCCATCAGTGATGTGGGGACCAGCAATCAGCCCCAGCATTTT
>.|TRBJ1-1|many|TRBV12-3/TRBV12-4
CASSLGLDTEAFF
TGTGCCAGCAGTCTCGGACTGGACACTGAAGCTTTCTTT
>.|TRBJ1-6|.|TRBV2
CAGAGEGRETHSPLHF
TGTGCTGGGGCGGGGGAGGGCAGGGAAACCCATTCACCCCTCCACTTT
>.|TRBJ1-2|many|TRBV5-1
CASSPSGLRGDYGYTF
TGCGCCAGCAGCCCATCGGGACTTCGCGGGGACTATGGCTACACCTTC
>.|TRBJ1-3|many|TRBV10-1
CASAGVAGNTIYF
TGCGCCAGCGCAGGGGTGGCTGGAAACACCATATATTTT